The 2 T cell receptor beta chains in this list originate from one sample, sequenced in a study of long-term antiretroviral therapy in people with HIV. The run of the v3.0 immunoSEQ assay was at survey level. Here immunoSEQ multiplex PCR was the method, and the copy in TCRdb shows in-frame clones only, minus some. The sample has tens of thousands of clones, about 82% seen once. This material consisted of unsorted PBMCs, taken 1.6 years after starting antiretroviral therapy. These receptors were collected from a man aged 35 to 55 with HIV.

The chain couples TRBV19 to TRBJ2-2; weak D call: TRBD1 (6 bases). The CDR3 totals 15 residues. From germline, CDR1 is LNHDA and CDR2 SQIVND (reference sequence). The V end was cut by 7 bases, the J end by 0 bases, with 12 bases between. This chain's CDR3 is CASTLDSSNTGELFF. CDR3 in DNA: TGTGCCAGTACTTTGGACAGTTCGAACACCGGGGAGCTGTTTTTT.

In DNA, the CDR3 is TGTGCCAGCTGCCGGGACAGGGCGGAGAACACTGAAGCTTTCTTT. As protein: CASCRDRAENTEAFF. The chain employs TRBV7-8 and TRBJ1-1; 9 nucleotides agree with TRBD1. J gave up 1 base and V 8 bases, and 8 bases lay outside the gene matches. CDR3 size: 15 residues. Germline V CDR1 and CDR2: SGHVS, FQNEAQ.